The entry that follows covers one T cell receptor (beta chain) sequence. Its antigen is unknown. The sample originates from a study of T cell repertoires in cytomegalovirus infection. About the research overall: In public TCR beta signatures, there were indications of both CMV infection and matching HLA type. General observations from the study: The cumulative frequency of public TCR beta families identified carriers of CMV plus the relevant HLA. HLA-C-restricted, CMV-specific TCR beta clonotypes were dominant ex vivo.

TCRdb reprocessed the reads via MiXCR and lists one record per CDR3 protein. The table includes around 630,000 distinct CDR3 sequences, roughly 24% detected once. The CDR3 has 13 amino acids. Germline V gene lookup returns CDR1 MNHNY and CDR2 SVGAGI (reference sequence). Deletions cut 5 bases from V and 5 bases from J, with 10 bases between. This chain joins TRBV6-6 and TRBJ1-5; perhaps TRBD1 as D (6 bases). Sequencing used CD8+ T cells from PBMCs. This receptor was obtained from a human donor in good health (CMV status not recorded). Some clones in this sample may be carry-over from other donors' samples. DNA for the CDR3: TGTGCCAGCAGTGTGACAGGTGATCAGCCCCAGCATTTT. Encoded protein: CASSVTGDQPQHF.